One and the same sample provided the 32 T cell receptor beta chains below, sequenced in a study of Ad26.COV2.S vaccination and SARS-CoV-2 variants. Sample treatment: roughly 19 received Ad26.COV2.S at low or high dose, single or two shots; 5 received placebo; per-sample allocation not given. After the first vaccine or placebo injection, samples were drawn on day 63. Sequencing was performed with immunoSEQ multiplex PCR; in TCRdb, only in-frame clones are kept and a portion is missing. The sample includes around 270,000 clones, around 85% of them seen just once. The sample here was peripheral blood, taken in a trial of Ad26.COV2.S vaccine versus placebo. The receptors shown here come from a person between 18 and 65 years old who received the Ad26.COV2.S COVID-19 vaccine or a placebo.

The chain joins TRBV5-5 to TRBJ1-1; no definite D call. This CDR3 is built from 12 residues. Germline V gene sequence: CDR1 SGHKS, CDR2 YYEKEE (reference sequence). The V end lost 4 bases, the J end lost 10 bases, and 14 bases lay between the germline ends. CDR3 sequence: CASSGRAQRAFF. The CDR3 DNA is TGTGCCAGCAGCGGGAGGGCTCAGAGAGCTTTCTTT.

CDR3 protein: CASSEFVLAGYEQFF. The CDR3 nucleotides read TGTGCCAGCAGTGAATTTGTGCTAGCGGGATATGAGCAGTTCTTC. The chain is built from TRBV25-1 and TRBJ2-1; 9 bases are shared with TRBD2. The CDR3 covers 15 residues. Per germline, CDR1 MGHDK and CDR2 SYGVNS. The V segment lost 1 base and the J segment 8 bases; nucleotides outside the gene matches: 6. The full variable domain, with the rest looked up from reference TRBV25-1 and TRBJ2-1, is EADIYQTPRYLVIGTGKKITLECSQTMGHDKMYWYQQDPGMELHLIHYSYGVNSTEKGDLSSESTVSRIRTEHFPLTLESARPSHTSQYLCASSEFVLAGYEQFFGPGTRLTVL.

The chain joins TRBV5-4 to TRBJ1-2; D possibly corresponds to TRBD1 (5 bases). This CDR3 spans 13 amino acids. The V gene lost 3 bases and the J gene lost 7 bases, with 13 bases spanning the gap. From germline, CDR1 is SGHNT and CDR2 YYREEE (reference sequence). This chain's CDR3 is CASSWGESGGYTF. DNA of the CDR3: TGTGCCAGCAGCTGGGGGGAGTCGGGTGGCTACACCTTC.

The chain links TRBV19 to TRBJ2-1; no clear D. Germline lookup yields CDR1 LNHDA and CDR2 SQIVND (reference sequence). V lost 3 bases and J 6 bases, leaving 15 bases between the germline ends. The CDR3 is 15 residues long. CDR3: CASSIGQTLFNEQFF. Here the CDR3 DNA reads TGTGCCAGTAGTATCGGGCAGACATTGTTCAATGAGCAGTTCTTC.

The CDR3, as DNA: TGTGCCAGCAGCCCCAAACGGCTAGCGGGGGTTAATACAGATACGCAGTATTTT. Residues: CASSPKRLAGVNTDTQYF. This chain uses TRBV7-2 with TRBJ2-3, with 10 bases that match TRBD2. The V segment lost 5 bases and the J segment 3 bases; nucleotides outside the gene matches: 14. The CDR3 covers 18 residues. Germline-derived CDR1 and CDR2 are SGHTA and FQGNSA.

The gene calls are TRBV9 and TRBJ2-1, with 11 bases identical to TRBD2. The CDR3 spans 15 residues. After removal of 4 bases from V and 9 bases from J, the junction contained 9 bases not matched to a gene. Germline CDR1 reads SGDLS; CDR2 reads YYNGEE. The CDR3 here is CASSRRLAGNSEQFF. CDR3 nucleotides: TGTGCCAGCAGCCGACGACTAGCGGGAAATAGTGAGCAGTTCTTC.

This chain connects TRBV6-5 to TRBJ2-2; D not certain. Trimming removed 6 bases from V and 1 base from J, with 9 bases in between. CDR1 is MNHEY and CDR2 is SVGAGI in the germline V gene. There are 14 residues in the CDR3. CDR3 nucleotide sequence: TGTGCCAGCAGCCCCCCTAAGAACACCGGGGAGCTGTTTTTT. Amino acids: CASSPPKNTGELFF.

The chain employs TRBV19 and TRBJ1-3; D ambiguous. Germline CDR1 is LNHDA and CDR2 is SQIVND (reference sequence). Trimming removed 0 bases at V and 0 bases at J, with 6 bases between. The CDR3 runs to 15 residues. The CDR3 DNA follows: TGTGCCAGTAGTATAGACCGGGACTCTGGAAACACCATATATTTT. As protein: CASSIDRDSGNTIYF.

This chain uses TRBV19 with TRBJ1-2; a possible D gene is TRBD1 (5 bases). The germline V and J ends were trimmed by 6 bases and 0 bases, with 14 bases remaining between them. Germline V gene data show CDR1 as LNHDA and CDR2 as SQIVND (reference sequence). CDR3 length: 15 amino acids. Here the CDR3 DNA reads TGTGCCAGTAGAAACCGGGACCGAGCTAACTATGGCTACACCTTC. Translation gives CASRNRDRANYGYTF.

The rearrangement joins TRBV14 to TRBJ2-6; 8 bases agree with TRBD1. J gave up 1 base and V 4 bases, and 3 bases lay outside the gene matches. Germline V gene sequence: CDR1 SGHDN, CDR2 FVKESK. CDR3 length equals 16 residues. Written as DNA, the CDR3 is TGTGCCAGCAGCCTCAGACAGGGGTCTGGGGCCAACGTCCTGACTTTC. Residues: CASSLRQGSGANVLTF.

The chain has TRBV7-2 and TRBJ2-3, with 8 positions matching TRBD1. The CDR3 has 15 residues. After removal of 1 base from V and 5 bases from J, the junction contained 5 bases not matched to a gene. Germline CDR1 is SGHTA and CDR2 is FQGNSA. Written as DNA, the CDR3 is TGTGCCAGCAGCTTAGACAGGGGGAGGCAAGATACGCAGTATTTT. Its protein is CASSLDRGRQDTQYF.

The chain combines TRBV4-1 with TRBJ1-4, with no clear D. The CDR3 runs to 16 residues. The germline V and J ends were trimmed by 0 bases and 0 bases, with 8 bases remaining between them. Germline CDR1 reads MGHRA; CDR2 reads YSYEKL. The CDR3 DNA sequence: TGCGCCAGCAGCCAAGAGCGGCACTCAACTAATGAAAAACTGTTTTTT. Its translation is CASSQERHSTNEKLFF.

This chain connects TRBV9 to TRBJ1-1, with D maybe TRBD1 (5 bases). The germline CDR1 and CDR2 sequences are SGDLS and YYNGEE. The CDR3 is made up of 12 amino acids. V was shortened by 4 bases and J by 5 bases, with 9 bases between the two germline ends. In DNA, the CDR3 is TGTGCCAGCAGCCCTGGGACGACTGAAGCTTTCTTT. Protein sequence: CASSPGTTEAFF.

In its sample, this clone was seen once. J is TRBJ1-5 and V is TRBV6-5, with D perhaps matching TRBD1 (5 bases). Germline lookup yields CDR1 MNHEY and CDR2 SVGAGI. V was shortened by 10 bases and J by 5 bases, with 15 bases between the two germline ends. The CDR3 runs to 13 residues. The CDR3 DNA is TGTGCCACCGAGGGAGGGGTGTATCAGCCCCAGCATTTT. Amino acids: CATEGGVYQPQHF.

The genes are TRBV19 and TRBJ2-4; D gene ambiguous. Germline CDR1 is LNHDA and CDR2 is SQIVND (reference sequence). Trimming removed 4 bases from V and 8 bases from J, with 15 bases in between. The CDR3 spans 14 residues. In nucleotides, the CDR3 is TGTGCCAGTAGTACCTCCGGGTCTAGAGACATTCAGTACTTC. Its protein product is CASSTSGSRDIQYF.

The V gene is TRBV9, the J gene TRBJ2-1; D could derive from TRBD1 or TRBD2 (5 bases each). The CDR3 runs to 14 residues. Germline V gene data show CDR1 as SGDLS and CDR2 as YYNGEE. The V gene lost 2 bases and the J gene lost 6 bases, with 12 bases spanning the gap. The CDR3 bases are TGTGCCAGCAGCGTGGCCCCAGGGAGCAATGAGCAGTTCTTC. Translated: CASSVAPGSNEQFF.

This rearrangement joins TRBV5-2 to TRBJ1-2. TRBV5-2 has pseudogene status. The CDR3 consists of 16 residues. CDR3 sequence reads: CASKHTREYETYGYTF. The CDR3 bases are TGTGCCAGCAAGCACACAAGAGAGTACGAGACCTATGGCTACACCTTC.

The rearrangement joins TRBV7-3 to TRBJ2-1; D unresolved. This CDR3 region has 13 residues. The germline V and J ends were trimmed by 8 bases and 8 bases, with 16 bases remaining between them. Per the germline V gene, CDR1 is SGHTA and CDR2 is FQGTGA. The CDR3 DNA reads TGTGCCAGCTCCCGGAATAGTTTCGATGAGCAGTTCTTC. Its translation is CASSRNSFDEQFF.

This rearrangement joins TRBV10-3 to TRBJ2-5; D unclear. The V end was cut by 0 bases, the J end by 5 bases, with 4 bases between. This CDR3 contains 12 residues. CDR1 ENHRY and CDR2 SYGVKD come from the germline V gene. CDR3 loop: CAISESTETQYF. CDR3 nucleotide sequence: TGTGCCATCAGTGAGTCGACCGAGACCCAGTACTTC.

The V call is TRBV7-9, the J call TRBJ2-3; unclear D gene. V was shortened by 5 bases and J by 4 bases, with 19 bases between the two germline ends. Germline CDR1 SEHNR, CDR2 FQNEAQ (reference sequence). The CDR3 is 16 residues long. Here the CDR3 reads CASSKEVSSWSDTQYF. The CDR3 DNA reads TGTGCCAGCAGCAAAGAGGTTTCTTCATGGTCAGATACGCAGTATTTT.

This clone has a single count. The chain has TRBV2 and TRBJ2-1; tentatively, D is TRBD2 (6 bases). The CDR3 has 14 amino acids. Germline V gene lookup returns CDR1 SNHLY and CDR2 FYNNEI. Trimming cost V 7 bases and J 2 bases, with 12 bases left between them. The CDR3 DNA reads TGTGCCAGCAACCTAGGCGGGACCTACAATGAGCAGTTCTTC. It specifies CASNLGGTYNEQFF. Together with reference TRBV2 and TRBJ2-1, the CDR3 gives the full variable domain: EPEVTQTPSHQVTQMGQEVILRCVPISNHLYFYWYRQILGQKVEFLVSFYNNEISEKSEIFDDQFSVERPDGSNFTLKIRSTKLEDSAMYFCASNLGGTYNEQFFGPGTRLTVL.

The genes are TRBV7-9 and TRBJ2-3, with 9 bases that match TRBD2. V gave up 5 bases and J gave up 1 base; unmatched junction bases: 7. There are 16 residues in the CDR3. The germline gives CDR1 SEHNR, CDR2 FQNEAQ (reference sequence). The CDR3 loop is CASSGPRTSGTDTQYF. The CDR3 DNA reads TGTGCCAGCAGCGGCCCCAGGACTAGCGGCACAGATACGCAGTATTTT.

The rearrangement uses TRBV3-1 (or the pseudogene TRBV3-2) and TRBJ1-3; unclear D gene. The CDR3 is 15 amino acids. V lost 0 bases and J lost 1, with 7 bases in between. Germline values: CDR1 LGHDT, CDR2 YNNKEL (reference sequence). The CDR3 DNA sequence: TGTGCCAGCAGCCAAGATCCAGTTTCTGGAAACACCATATATTTT. It specifies CASSQDPVSGNTIYF.

The V gene is TRBV24-1, the J gene TRBJ2-5, with D uncertain. Germline CDR1 reads KGHDR; CDR2 reads SFDVKD. CDR3 size: 12 residues. Trimming removed 9 bases at V and 0 bases at J, with 7 bases between. CDR3 coding DNA: TGTGCCACCGGCGGTTACCAAGAGACCCAGTACTTC. Translated, it gives CATGGYQETQYF.

This sequence joins TRBV6-6 and TRBJ2-7; TRBD1 aligns across 9 bases. Germline V gene data show CDR1 as MNHNY and CDR2 as SVGAGI (reference sequence). The CDR3 is made up of 15 amino acids. V shed 5 bases, J shed 3 bases, and the junction held 8 bases outside the gene matches. The CDR3 nucleotides are TGTGCCAGCAGTCACGAAGGGACAGGGAGCTACGAGCAGTACTTC. Protein: CASSHEGTGSYEQYF.

The V and J genes are TRBV30 and TRBJ1-4, with TRBD1 as a possible D gene (5 bases). CDR1 GTSNPN and CDR2 SVGIG come from the germline V gene (reference sequence). The CDR3 covers 16 residues. V lost 2 bases to trimming and J lost 5 bases, with 18 bases between them. The CDR3 spells CAWSLGTSDQNEKLFF. CDR3 DNA sequence: TGTGCCTGGAGTCTTGGGACGTCCGACCAGAATGAAAAACTGTTTTTT.

The chain is built from TRBV29-1 and TRBJ2-5; possible D gene TRBD2, 5 bases. CDR3 length: 13 residues. V was clipped by 8 bases and J by 2 bases, with 15 bases between them. Germline V gene sequence: CDR1 SQVTM, CDR2 ANQGSEA. In DNA, the CDR3 is TGCAGCACATCGCAGGACTCACAAGAGACCCAGTACTTC. It encodes CSTSQDSQETQYF.

The rearrangement links TRBV5-1 to TRBJ2-1; 7 nucleotides align to TRBD2. Germline CDR1 and CDR2: SGHRS and YFSETQ. Trimming took 8 bases from V and 5 from J; bases not matched to a gene: 10. The CDR3 has 14 residues. The CDR3: CASSQREGNNEQFF. The CDR3 DNA reads TGCGCCAGTAGCCAGCGGGAAGGAAACAATGAGCAGTTCTTC.

The chain employs TRBV12-3 or TRBV12-4 and TRBJ1-2, with 7 bases fitting TRBD1. This CDR3 has 13 residues. V shed 6 bases, J shed 12 bases, and the junction held 13 bases outside the gene matches. CDR3 in amino acids: CASSQTGTGEHTF. CDR3 sequence (DNA): TGTGCCAGCAGCCAGACAGGGACCGGAGAGCACACCTTC.

The chain joins TRBV19 to TRBJ1-1, with 7 bases matching TRBD1. The CDR3 covers 15 residues. Trimming took 7 bases from V and 0 from J; bases not matched to a gene: 8. Germline V CDR1 and CDR2: LNHDA, SQIVND (reference sequence). CDR3 nucleotide sequence: TGTGCCAGTATCTGGAGAGGACAGGTGAACACTGAAGCTTTCTTT. It encodes CASIWRGQVNTEAFF.

CDR3 DNA sequence: TGTGCCAGCAGTCAAAATCCAGATACGCAGTATTTT. This encodes CASSQNPDTQYF. The chain carries TRBV25-1 and TRBJ2-3; D is uncertain. The CDR3 runs 12 residues. In germline, CDR1 is MGHDK, CDR2 SYGVNS. The V gene lost 5 bases and the J gene lost 4 bases, with 7 bases spanning the gap.

This chain links TRBV7-3 with TRBJ2-5; D uncertain. The CDR3 covers 13 residues. V was cut by 3 bases and J by 2 bases, with 7 bases left in between. Germline V gene lookup returns CDR1 SGHTA and CDR2 FQGTGA. For the CDR3, the DNA is TGTGCCAGCAGCTTTCGAACACAAGAGACCCAGTACTTC. This gives the protein CASSFRTQETQYF.